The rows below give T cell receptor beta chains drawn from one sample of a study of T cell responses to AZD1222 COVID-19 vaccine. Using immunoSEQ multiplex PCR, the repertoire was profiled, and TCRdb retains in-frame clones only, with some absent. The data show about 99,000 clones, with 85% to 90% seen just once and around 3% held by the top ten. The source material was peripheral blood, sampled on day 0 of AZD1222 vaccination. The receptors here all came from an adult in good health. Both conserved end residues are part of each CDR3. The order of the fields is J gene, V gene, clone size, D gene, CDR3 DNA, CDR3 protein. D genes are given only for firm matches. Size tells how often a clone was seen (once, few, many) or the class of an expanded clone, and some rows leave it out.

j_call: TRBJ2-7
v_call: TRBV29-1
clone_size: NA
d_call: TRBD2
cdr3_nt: TGCAGCGTATCTAGCGGGAGCCTCTACGAGCAGTACTTC
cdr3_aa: CSVSSGSLYEQYF

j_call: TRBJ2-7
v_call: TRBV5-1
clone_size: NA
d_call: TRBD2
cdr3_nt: TGCGCCAGCAGCTTGCGACTAGCGGGCGCTCTCTCCTACGAGCAGTACTTC
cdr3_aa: CASSLRLAGALSYEQYF

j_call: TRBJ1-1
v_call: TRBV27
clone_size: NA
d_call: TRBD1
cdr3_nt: TGTGCCAGCAGATCTCCCGACAGGGCTAGGGCTGAAGCTTTCTTT
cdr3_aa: CASRSPDRARAEAFF

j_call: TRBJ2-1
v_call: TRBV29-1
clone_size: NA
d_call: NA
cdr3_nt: TGCAGCGTTGAAGATTGGCGGCGGAATGAGCAGTTCTTC
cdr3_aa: CSVEDWRRNEQFF

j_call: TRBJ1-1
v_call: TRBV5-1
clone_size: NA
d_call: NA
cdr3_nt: TGCGCCAGCAGCTTGCTCCTTGGGACTGGAGAAGCTTTCTTT
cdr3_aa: CASSLLLGTGEAFF

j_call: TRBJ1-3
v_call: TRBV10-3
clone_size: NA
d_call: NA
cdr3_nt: TGTGCCCTGCGGCGGGCCCTCTCTGGAAACACCATATATTTT
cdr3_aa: CALRRALSGNTIYF

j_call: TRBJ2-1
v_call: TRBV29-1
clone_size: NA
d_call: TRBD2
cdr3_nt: TGCAGCGAAAGCGGGAGGCCCGGCGGTGAGCAGTTCTTC
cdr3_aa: CSESGRPGGEQFF

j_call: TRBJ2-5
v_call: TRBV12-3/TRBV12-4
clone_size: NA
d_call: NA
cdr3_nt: TGTGCCAGCAGCGATAAAAAGACCCAGTACTTC
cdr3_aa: CASSDKKTQYF

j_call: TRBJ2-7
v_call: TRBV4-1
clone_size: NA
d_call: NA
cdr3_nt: TGCGCCAGCAGCCCCCGTGAGGGGGGTAGGCCCTACGAGCAGTACTTC
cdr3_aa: CASSPREGGRPYEQYF

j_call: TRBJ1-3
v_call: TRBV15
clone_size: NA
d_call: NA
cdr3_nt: TGTGCCACCAGCAGAGATCAAGAGGGGTCGGACACCATATATTTT
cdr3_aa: CATSRDQEGSDTIYF

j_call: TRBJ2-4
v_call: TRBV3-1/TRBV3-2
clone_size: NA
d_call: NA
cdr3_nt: TGTGCCAGCAGCCAAGATTATGAACTCCTCTTAGCCAAAAACATTCAGTACTTC
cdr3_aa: CASSQDYELLLAKNIQYF

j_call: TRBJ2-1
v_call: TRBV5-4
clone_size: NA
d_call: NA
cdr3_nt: TGTGCCAGCAGCTTGGGGGGGCCCCGGGATGAGCAGTTCTTC
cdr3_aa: CASSLGGPRDEQFF

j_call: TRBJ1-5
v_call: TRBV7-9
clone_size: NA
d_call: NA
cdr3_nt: TGTGCCAGCAGCTTAGACAGGGCGCCAAATCAGCCCCAGCATTTT
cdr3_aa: CASSLDRAPNQPQHF

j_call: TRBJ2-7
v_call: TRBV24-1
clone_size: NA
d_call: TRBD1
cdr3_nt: TGTGCCACCAGTGACGTAGGGGACAGAGCCTACGAGCAGTACTTC
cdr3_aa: CATSDVGDRAYEQYF

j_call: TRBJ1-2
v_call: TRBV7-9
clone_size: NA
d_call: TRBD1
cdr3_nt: TGTGCCAGCAGCAGACAGGGGACAAACTATGGCTACACCTTC
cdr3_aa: CASSRQGTNYGYTF

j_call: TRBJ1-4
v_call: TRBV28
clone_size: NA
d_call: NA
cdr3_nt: TGTGCCAGCAGTTTTCCCACCGACGGGGGCGGTGAAAAACTGTTTTTT
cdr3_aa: CASSFPTDGGGEKLFF

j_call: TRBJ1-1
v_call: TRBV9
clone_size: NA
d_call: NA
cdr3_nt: TGTGCCAGCAGCCTGAGGGGGGGCACTGAAGCTTTCTTT
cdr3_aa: CASSLRGGTEAFF

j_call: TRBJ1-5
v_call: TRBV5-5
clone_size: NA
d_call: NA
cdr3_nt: TGTGCCAGCAGCTTGAGCGGGACATCAAGCAATCAGCCCCAGCATTTT
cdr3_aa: CASSLSGTSSNQPQHF

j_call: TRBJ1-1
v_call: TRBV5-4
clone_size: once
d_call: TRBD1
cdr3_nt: TGTGCCAGCAGCCAGGGGGCGTCTGTTACTGAAGCTTTCTTT
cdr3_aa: CASSQGASVTEAFF

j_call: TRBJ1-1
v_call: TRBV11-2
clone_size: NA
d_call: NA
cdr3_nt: TGTGCCAGCAGCTCGGTGAACACTGAAGCTTTCTTT
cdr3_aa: CASSSVNTEAFF

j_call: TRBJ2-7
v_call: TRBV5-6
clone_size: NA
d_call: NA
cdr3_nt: TGTGCCAGCCGACGGGGATCCTACGAGCAGTACTTC
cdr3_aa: CASRRGSYEQYF

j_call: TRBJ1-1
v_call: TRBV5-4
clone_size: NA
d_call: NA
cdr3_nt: TGTGCCAGCAGCTTGGACAGGGAGAACACTGAAGCTTTCTTT
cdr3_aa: CASSLDRENTEAFF

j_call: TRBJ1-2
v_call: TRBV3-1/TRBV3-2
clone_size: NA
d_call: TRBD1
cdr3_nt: TGTGCCAGCAGCCAACAGACAGGGGTAGTCTATGGCTACACCTTC
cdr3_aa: CASSQQTGVVYGYTF

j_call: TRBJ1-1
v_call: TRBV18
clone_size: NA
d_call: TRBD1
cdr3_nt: TGTGCCAGCTCACTTCAAACAGGGGCGGTTGAAGCTTTCTTT
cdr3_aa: CASSLQTGAVEAFF

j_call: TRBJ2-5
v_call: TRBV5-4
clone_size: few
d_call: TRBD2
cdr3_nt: TGTGCCAGCAGCCCGCGGACTAGCGGGAGGTTAGAGACCCAGTACTTC
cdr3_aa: CASSPRTSGRLETQYF

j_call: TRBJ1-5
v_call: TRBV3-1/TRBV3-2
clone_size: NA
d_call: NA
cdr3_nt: TGTGCCAGCAGCAGGACTCATCAGGCAGGTCAGCCCCAGCATTTT
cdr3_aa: CASSRTHQAGQPQHF

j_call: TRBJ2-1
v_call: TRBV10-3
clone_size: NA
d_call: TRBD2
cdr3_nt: TGTGCCATCAGTGAAGGCGGGAGTTCTTACAATGAGCAGTTCTTC
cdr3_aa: CAISEGGSSYNEQFF

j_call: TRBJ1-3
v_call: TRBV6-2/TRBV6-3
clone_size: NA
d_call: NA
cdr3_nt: TGTGCCAGCAGTTACTCCGAGAGCTCTGGAAACACCATATATTTT
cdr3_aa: CASSYSESSGNTIYF

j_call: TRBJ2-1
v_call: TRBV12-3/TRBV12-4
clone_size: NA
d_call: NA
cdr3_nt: TGTGCCAGCAGCCAAACTGATACAATGAAGCAGTTCTTC
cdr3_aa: CASSQTDTMKQFF

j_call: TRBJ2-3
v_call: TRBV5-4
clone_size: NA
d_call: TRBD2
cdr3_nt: TGTGCCAGCAGCCGGGTCCTAGCGGGAGGGGGAGATACGCAGTATTTT
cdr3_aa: CASSRVLAGGGDTQYF

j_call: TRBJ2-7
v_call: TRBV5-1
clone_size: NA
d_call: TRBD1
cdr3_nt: TGCGCCAGCAGCCCCGGGACAGGGGGCTTCCACGAGCAGTACTTC
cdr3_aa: CASSPGTGGFHEQYF

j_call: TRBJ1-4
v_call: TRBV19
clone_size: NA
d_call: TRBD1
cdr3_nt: TGTGCCAGTAGTCCACAGGGGCTAACTAATGAAAAACTGTTTTTT
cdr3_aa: CASSPQGLTNEKLFF

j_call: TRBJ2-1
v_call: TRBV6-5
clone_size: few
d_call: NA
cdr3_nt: TGTGCCTCTCGGCGGGCGGAGATGAATGAGCAGTTCTTC
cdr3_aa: CASRRAEMNEQFF

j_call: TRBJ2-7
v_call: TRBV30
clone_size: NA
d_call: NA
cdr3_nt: TGTGCCTGGAGTGTATCGAGTTTCGAGCAGTACTTC
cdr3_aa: CAWSVSSFEQYF

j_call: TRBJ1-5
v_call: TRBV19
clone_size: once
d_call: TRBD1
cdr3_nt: TGTGCCAGTACCCACCCCCGGGGGACAGGGGGCTTAGGTTTGCAGCCCCAGCATTTT
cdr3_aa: CASTHPRGTGGLGLQPQHF

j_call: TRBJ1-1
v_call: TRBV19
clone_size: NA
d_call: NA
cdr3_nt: TGTGCCAGTAGTAGGGGGGTTTCTTGGCTCATGAACACTGAAGCTTTCTTT
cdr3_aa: CASSRGVSWLMNTEAFF

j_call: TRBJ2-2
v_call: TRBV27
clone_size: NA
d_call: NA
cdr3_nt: TGTGCCAGCAGTTTAGCGGGGGGGGAGCTGTTTTTT
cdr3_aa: CASSLAGGELFF

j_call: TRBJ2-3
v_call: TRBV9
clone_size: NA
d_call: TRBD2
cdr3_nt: TGTGCCAGCAGCGTAGAAGGACTAGCGAGCCTCACAGATACGCAGTATTTT
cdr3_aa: CASSVEGLASLTDTQYF

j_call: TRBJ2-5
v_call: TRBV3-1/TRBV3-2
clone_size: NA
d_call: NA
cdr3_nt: TGTGCCAGCAGCTTCCCTCCGGAGGAGCGGGCGAGTGAAGAGACCCAGTACTTC
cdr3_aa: CASSFPPEERASEETQYF

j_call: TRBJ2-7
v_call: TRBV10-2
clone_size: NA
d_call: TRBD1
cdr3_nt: TGCGCCAGCAGTGAGCGGTTTTGGGACAGGGGCAACGAGCAGTACTTC
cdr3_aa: CASSERFWDRGNEQYF

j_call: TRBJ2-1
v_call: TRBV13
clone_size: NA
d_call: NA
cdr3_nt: TGTGCCAGCAGCTTAAAAGTCAGAAGAAAAAACAATGAGCAGTTCTTC
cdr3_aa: CASSLKVRRKNNEQFF

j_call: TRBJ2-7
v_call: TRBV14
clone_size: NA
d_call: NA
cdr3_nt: TGTGCCAGCAGCCAAGATGTGGGGGGAGACGAGCAGTACTTC
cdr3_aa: CASSQDVGGDEQYF